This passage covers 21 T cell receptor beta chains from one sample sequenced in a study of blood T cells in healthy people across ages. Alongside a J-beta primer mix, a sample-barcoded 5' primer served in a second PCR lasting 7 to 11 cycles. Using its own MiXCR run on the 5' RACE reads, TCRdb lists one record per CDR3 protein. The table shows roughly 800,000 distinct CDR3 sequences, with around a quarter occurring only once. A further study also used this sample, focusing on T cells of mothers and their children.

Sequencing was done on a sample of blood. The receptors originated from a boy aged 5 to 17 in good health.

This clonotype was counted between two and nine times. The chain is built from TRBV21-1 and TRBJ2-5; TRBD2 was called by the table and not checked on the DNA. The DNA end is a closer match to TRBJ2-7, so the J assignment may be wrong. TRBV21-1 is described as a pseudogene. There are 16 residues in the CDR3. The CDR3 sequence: CASTFIPARAAYEQYF. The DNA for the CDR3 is TGTGCCAGCACCTTTATCCCGGCTAGGGCAGCATACGAGCAGTACTTC.

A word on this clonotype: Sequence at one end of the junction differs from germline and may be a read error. Here the CDR3 DNA reads TGTGCCAGCAGCTCGGGGTATTCCTACAGTGAGCAGTTCTTC. Translated, it gives CASSSGYSYSEQFF. The chain joins TRBV7-3 to TRBJ2-5, with D possibly being TRBD2 (5 bases). Near its end, the DNA agrees better with TRBJ2-1, so the J call may be wrong. This CDR3 comprises 14 residues. Germline V gene data show CDR1 as SGHTA and CDR2 as FQGTGA.

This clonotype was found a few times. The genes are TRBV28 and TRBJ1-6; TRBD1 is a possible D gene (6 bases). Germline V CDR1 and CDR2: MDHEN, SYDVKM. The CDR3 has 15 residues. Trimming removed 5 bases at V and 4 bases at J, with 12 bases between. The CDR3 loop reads CASSPPGQYNSPLHF. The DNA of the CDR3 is TGTGCCAGCAGTCCTCCTGGACAGTATAATTCACCCCTCCACTTT.

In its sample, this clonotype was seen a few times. In DNA, the CDR3 is TGTGCCAGCAGCTTAGGCGGGGCAGGAGGTGAGCAGTTCTTC. It is translated as CASSLGGAGGEQFF. The chain recombines TRBV7-2 with TRBJ2-1, with D possibly TRBD2 on 6 matching bases. The ends were cut back, 1 base at V and 9 bases at J, with 13 bases in the middle. The CDR3 extends over 14 amino acids. Germline V CDR1 and CDR2: SGHTA, FQGNSA.

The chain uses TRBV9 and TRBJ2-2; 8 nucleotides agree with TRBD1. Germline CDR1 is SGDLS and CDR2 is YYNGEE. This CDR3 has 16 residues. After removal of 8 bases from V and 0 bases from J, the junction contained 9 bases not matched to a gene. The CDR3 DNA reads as TGTGCCAGTCAGCCCTTACAGGGGGCGAACACCGGGGAGCTGTTTTTT. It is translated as CASQPLQGANTGELFF. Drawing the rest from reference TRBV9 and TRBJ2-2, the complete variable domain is DSGVTQTPKHLITATGQRVTLRCSPRSGDLSVYWYQQSLDQGLQFLIQYYNGEERAKGNILERFSAQQFPDLHSELNLSSLELGDSALYFCASQPLQGANTGELFFGEGSRLTVL.

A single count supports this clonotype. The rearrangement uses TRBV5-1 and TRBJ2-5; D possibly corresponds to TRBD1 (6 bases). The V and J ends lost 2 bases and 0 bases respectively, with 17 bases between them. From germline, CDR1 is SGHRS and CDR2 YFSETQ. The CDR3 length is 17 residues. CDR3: CASSLFGQINDQETQYF. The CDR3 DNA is TGCGCCAGCAGCTTATTCGGACAGATAAACGACCAAGAGACCCAGTACTTC.

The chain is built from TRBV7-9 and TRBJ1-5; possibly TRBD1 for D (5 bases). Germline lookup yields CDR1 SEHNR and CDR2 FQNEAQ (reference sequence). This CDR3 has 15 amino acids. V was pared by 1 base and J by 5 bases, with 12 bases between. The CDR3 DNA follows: TGTGCCAGCAGCTTAGAAGGGACCAGGGATCAGCCCCAGCATTTT. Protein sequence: CASSLEGTRDQPQHF.

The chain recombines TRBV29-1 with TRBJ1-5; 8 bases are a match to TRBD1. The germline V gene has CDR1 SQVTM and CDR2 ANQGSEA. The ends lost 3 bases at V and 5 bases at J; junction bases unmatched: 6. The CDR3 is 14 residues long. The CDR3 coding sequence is TGCAGCGTTGAGGGCAGGGGGCAGGATCAGCCCCAGCATTTT. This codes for CSVEGRGQDQPQHF.

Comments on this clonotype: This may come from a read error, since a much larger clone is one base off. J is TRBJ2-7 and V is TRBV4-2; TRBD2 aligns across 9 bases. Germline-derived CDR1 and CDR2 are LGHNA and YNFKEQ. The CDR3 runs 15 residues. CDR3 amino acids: CARSGTRAGGLEQYF. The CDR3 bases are TGTGCCCGCAGCGGGACTCGGGCGGGGGGGCTCGAGCAGTACTTC.

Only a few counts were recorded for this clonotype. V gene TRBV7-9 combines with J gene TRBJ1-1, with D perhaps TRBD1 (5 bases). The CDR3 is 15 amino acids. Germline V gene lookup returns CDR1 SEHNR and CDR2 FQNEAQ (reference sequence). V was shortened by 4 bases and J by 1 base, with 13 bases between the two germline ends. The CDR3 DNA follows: TGTGCCAGCAGCTCTTTGACAGCCAAGAACACTGAAGCTTTCTTT. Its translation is CASSSLTAKNTEAFF.

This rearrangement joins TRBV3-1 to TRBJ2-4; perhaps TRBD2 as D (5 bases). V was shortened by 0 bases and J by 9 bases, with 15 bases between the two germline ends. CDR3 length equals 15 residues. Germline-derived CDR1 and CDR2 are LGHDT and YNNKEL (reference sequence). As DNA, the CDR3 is TGTGCCAGCAGCCAAGATACTAGTGATTATGCCATTCAGTACTTC. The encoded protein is CASSQDTSDYAIQYF.

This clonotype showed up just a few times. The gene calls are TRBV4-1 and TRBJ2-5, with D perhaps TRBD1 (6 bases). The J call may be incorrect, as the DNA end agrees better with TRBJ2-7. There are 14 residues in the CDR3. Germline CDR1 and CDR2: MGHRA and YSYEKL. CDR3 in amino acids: CASSQMVGGYEQYF. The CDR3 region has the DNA TGCGCCAGCAGCCAGATGGTAGGGGGCTACGAGCAGTACTTC.

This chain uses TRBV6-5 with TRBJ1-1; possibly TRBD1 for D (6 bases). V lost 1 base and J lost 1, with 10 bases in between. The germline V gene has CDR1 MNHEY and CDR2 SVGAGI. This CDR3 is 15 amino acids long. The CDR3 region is CASSYWGRGNTEAFF. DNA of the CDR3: TGTGCCAGCAGTTACTGGGGGCGAGGGAACACTGAAGCTTTCTTT.

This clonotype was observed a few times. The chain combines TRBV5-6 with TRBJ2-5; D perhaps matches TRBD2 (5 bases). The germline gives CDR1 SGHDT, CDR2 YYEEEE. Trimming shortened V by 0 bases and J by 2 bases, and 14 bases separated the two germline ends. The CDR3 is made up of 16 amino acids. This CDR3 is CASSLARLAVQETQYF. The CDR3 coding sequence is TGTGCCAGCAGCTTGGCCCGGCTAGCTGTACAAGAGACCCAGTACTTC. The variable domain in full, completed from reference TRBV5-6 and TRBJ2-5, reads DAGVTQSPTHLIKTRGQQVTLRCSPKSGHDTVSWYQQALGQGPQFIFQYYEEEERQRGNFPDRFSGHQFPNYSSELNVNALLLGDSALYLCASSLARLAVQETQYFGPGTRLLVL.

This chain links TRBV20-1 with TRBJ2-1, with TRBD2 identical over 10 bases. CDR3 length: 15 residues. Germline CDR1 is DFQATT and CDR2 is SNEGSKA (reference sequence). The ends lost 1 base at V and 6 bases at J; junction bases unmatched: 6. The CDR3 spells CSARVLAGESNEQFF. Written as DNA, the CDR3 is TGCAGTGCTAGAGTGCTAGCGGGAGAGAGCAATGAGCAGTTCTTC.

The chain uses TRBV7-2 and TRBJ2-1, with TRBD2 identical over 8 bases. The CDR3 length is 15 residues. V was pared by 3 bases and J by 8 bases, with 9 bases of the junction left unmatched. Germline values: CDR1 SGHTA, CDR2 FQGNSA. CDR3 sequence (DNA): TGTGCCAGCAGCTTCTTGACTAGCGCAACGGATGAGCAGTTCTTC. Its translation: CASSFLTSATDEQFF.

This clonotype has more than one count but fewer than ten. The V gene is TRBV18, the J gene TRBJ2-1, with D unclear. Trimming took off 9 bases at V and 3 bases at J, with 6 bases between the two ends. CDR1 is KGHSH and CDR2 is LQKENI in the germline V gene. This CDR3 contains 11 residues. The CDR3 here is CASWDYNEQFF. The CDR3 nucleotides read TGTGCCAGTTGGGACTACAATGAGCAGTTCTTC.

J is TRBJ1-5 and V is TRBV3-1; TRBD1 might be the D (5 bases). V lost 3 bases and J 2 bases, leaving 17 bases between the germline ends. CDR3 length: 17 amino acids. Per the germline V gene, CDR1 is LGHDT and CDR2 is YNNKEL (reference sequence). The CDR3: CASSHAGGEGGNQPQHF. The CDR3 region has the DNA TGTGCCAGCAGCCATGCGGGGGGAGAAGGGGGCAATCAGCCCCAGCATTTT.

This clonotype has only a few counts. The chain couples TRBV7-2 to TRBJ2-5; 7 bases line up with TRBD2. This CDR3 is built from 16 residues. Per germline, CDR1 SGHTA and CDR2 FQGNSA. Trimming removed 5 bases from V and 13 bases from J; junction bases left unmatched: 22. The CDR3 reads CASSPPGLTAREARYF. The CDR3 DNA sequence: TGTGCCAGCAGCCCCCCAGGACTCACGGCCCGGGAGGCCCGGTACTTC.

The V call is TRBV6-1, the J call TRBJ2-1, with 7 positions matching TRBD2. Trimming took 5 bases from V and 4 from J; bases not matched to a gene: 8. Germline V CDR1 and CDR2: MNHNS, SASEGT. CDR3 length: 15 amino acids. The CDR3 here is CASSSTSRPYNEQFF. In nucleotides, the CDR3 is TGTGCCAGCAGTTCGACTAGCAGACCTTACAATGAGCAGTTCTTC.

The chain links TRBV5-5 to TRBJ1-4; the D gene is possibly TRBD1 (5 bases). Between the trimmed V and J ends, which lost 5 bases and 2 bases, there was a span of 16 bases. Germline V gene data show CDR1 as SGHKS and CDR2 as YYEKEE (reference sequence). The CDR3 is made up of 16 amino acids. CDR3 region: CASSPIHRDTNEKLFF. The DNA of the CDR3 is TGTGCCAGCAGTCCCATTCATCGGGACACTAATGAAAAACTGTTTTTT. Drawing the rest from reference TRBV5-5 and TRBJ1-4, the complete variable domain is DAGVTQSPTHLIKTRGQQVTLRCSPISGHKSVSWYQQVLGQGPQFIFQYYEKEERGRGNFPDRFSARQFPNYSSELNVNALLLGDSALYLCASSPIHRDTNEKLFFGSGTQLSVL.